Listed here is a single T cell receptor beta chain. What it binds is unknown. This specimen belongs to a study of cytomegalovirus exposure and HLA in healthy donors. Regarding the study as a whole: Beyond CMV serostatus, there was no information to go on about immune exposure. Another analysis was done later, and it associated approximately 18,000 TCR beta sequences with HLA alleles at 0.05 false discovery rate. A later analysis showed that HLA-associated TCR beta chains had undergone more clonal expansion than equally common others. When the data were analyzed later, several of the most significant clusters appeared to be linked to common viral pathogens.

CDR1 is MDHEN and CDR2 is SYDVKM in the germline V gene. The CDR3 runs 13 residues. The V gene lost 5 bases and the J gene lost 10 bases, with 15 bases spanning the gap. 60 Vbeta and 13 Jbeta primers were used in PCR. The data were produced by immunoSEQ multiplex PCR, yet TCRdb's version contains in-frame clones alone and is incomplete. The sample has more than 200,000 clones, 65% to 90% seen once; the top ten hold approximately 1.5%. The V and J genes are TRBV28 and TRBJ2-4; no definite D call. The sample comprised PBMCs. The source of this sequence is a girl aged 10-17 years in good health and CMV-seronegative. The CDR3 reads CASSPNTLRIQYF. DNA for the CDR3: TGTGCCAGCAGTCCCAATACCCTTAGAATTCAGTACTTC.